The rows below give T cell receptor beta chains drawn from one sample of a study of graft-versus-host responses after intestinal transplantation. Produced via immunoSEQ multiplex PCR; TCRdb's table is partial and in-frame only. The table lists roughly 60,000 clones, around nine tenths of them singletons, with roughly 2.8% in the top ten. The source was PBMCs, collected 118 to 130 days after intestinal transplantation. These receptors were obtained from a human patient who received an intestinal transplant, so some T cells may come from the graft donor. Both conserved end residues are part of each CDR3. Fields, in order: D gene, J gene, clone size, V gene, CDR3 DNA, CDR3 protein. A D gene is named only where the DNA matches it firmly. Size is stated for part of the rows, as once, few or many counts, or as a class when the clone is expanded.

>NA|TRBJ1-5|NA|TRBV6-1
TGTGCCAGCAGTGAGACGATCAATCAGCCCCAGCATTTT
CASSETINQPQHF
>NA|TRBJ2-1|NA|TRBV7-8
TGTGCCAGCAGCTTAGCTCTCTATGAGCAGTTCTTC
CASSLALYEQFF
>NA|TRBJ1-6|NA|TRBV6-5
TGTGCCAGCAGTTGGAGCCTCGAGGGTTCACCCCTCCACTTT
CASSWSLEGSPLHF
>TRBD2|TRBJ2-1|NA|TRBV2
TGTGCCAGCAGTGTCAGGCGGGGGGATTCCTACAATGAGCAGTTCTTC
CASSVRRGDSYNEQFF
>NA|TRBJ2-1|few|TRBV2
TGTGCCAGCAGGCAGGGTAGTTGGGAGCAGTTCTTC
CASRQGSWEQFF
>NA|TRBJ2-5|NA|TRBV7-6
TGTGCCAGCAGCCGTAGTACGGGGTCGGGGGAGACCCAGTACTTC
CASSRSTGSGETQYF
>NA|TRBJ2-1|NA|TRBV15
TGTGCCACCAGCAACCGGGACTACAATGAGCAGTTCTTC
CATSNRDYNEQFF
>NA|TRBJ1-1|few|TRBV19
TGTGCCAGTAGTATGGGGCAGGGTGTGAACACTGAAGCTTTCTTT
CASSMGQGVNTEAFF
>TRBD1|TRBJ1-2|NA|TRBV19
TGTGCCACCTCCCGAGGGACAGGGAACTATGGCTACACCTTC
CATSRGTGNYGYTF
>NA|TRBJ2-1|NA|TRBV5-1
TGCGCCAGCAGCTTGGGATTGGCGAATGAGCAGTTCTTC
CASSLGLANEQFF
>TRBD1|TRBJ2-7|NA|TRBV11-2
TGTGCCAGCAGTTTAGACAGGGGCTACGAGCAGTACTTC
CASSLDRGYEQYF
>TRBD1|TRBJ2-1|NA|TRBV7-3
TGTGCCAGCAGCTTACGGCAGGGGGATGAGCAGTTCTTC
CASSLRQGDEQFF